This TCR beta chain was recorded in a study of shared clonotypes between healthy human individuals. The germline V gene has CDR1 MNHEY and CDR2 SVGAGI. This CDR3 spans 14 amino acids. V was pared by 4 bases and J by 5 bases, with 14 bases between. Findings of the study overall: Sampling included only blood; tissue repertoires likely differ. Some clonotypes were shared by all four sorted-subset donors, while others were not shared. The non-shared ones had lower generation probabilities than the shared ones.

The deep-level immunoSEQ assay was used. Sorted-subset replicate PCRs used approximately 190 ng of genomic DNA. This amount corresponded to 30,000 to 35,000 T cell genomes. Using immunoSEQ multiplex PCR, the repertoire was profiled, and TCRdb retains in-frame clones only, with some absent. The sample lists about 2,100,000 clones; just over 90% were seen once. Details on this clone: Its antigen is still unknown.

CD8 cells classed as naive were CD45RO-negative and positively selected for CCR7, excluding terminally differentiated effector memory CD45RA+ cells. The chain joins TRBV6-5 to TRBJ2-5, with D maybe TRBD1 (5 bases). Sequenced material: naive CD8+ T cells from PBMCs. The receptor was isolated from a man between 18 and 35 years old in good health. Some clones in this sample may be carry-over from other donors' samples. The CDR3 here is CASSSQGFEETQYF. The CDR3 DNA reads TGTGCCAGCAGTTCGCAGGGTTTTGAGGAGACCCAGTACTTC.